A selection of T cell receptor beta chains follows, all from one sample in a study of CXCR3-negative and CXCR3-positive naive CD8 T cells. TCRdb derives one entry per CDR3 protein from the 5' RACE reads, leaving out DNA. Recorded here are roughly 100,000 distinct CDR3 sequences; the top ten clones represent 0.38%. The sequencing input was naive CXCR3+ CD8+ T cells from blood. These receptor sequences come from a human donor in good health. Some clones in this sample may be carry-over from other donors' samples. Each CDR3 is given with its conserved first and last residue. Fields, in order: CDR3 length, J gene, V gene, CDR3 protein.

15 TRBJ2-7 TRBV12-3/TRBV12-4 CASSPETGASGEQYF
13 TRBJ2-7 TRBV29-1 CSVEGGVMSEQYF
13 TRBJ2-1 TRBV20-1 CSAGLADYNEQFF
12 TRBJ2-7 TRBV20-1 CSAEGSPYEQYF
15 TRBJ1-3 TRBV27 CASSLSGDSGNTIYF
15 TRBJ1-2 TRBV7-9 CASSLPGQGPYGYTF
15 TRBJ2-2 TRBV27 CASSSRQGHTGELFF
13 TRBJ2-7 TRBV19 CASSNAPGNEQYF
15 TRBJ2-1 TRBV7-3 CASSFTGGILSEQFF
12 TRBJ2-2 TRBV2 CASSDLGGELFF
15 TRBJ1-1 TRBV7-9 CASSLALGARTEAFF
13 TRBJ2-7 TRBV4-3 CASSQGTGLEQYF
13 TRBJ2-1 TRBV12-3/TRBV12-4 CASSLGTPPEQFF
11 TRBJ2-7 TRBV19 CASSKGAEQYF
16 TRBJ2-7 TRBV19 CASRSEAGPPLGEQYF
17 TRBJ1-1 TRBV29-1 CSVDYEGGRGLSTEAFF
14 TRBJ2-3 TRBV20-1 CSAWTSEGVDTQYF
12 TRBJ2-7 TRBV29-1 CSVERLDNEQYF
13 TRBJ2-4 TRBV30 CAWSDGGPDIQYF
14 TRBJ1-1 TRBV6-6 CASSSTGGGSEAFF
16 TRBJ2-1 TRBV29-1 CSVLGTPTSSYNEQFF
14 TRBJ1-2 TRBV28 CASSAYTGGYGYTF
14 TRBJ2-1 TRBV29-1 CSVVLWSSYNEQFF
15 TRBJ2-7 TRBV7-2 CASSLAPTAVYEQYF
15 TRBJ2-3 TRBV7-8 CASSGLAGERYTQYF
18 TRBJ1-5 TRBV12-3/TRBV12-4 CASSFSLAADQSDQPQHF
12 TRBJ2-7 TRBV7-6 CASSPDFNEQYF
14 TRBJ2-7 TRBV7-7 CASSLGERAREQYF
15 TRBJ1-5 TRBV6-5 CASSYSRGFGQPQHF
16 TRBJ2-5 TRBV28 CASSHHGWAAGETQYF
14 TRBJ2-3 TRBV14 CASSQEYYTDTQYF
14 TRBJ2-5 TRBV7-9 CAASPPLSFETQYF
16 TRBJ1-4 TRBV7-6 CASSLGELRVNEKLFF
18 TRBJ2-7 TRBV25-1 CASSESQDGVRISYEQYF
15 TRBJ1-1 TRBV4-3 CASSQALGRRTEAFF
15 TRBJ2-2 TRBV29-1 CSVEDRTRNTGELFF
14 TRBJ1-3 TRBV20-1 CSARDGGSGNTIYF
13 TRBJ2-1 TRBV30 CAWTSGRYNEQFF
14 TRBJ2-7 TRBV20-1 CSARLNGQGYEQYF
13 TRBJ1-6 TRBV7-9 CASSLSVNSPLHF
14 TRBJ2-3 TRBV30 CAWSGTGVTDTQYF
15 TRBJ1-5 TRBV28 CASSLGGANNQPQHF
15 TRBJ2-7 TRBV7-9 CASSLTQGLTYEQYF
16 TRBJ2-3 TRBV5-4 CASSLEPGGSADTQYF
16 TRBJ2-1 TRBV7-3 CASSFGPTTKQNEQFF
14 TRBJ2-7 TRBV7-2 CASSLEFRSYEQYF
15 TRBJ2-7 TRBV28 CASSLRAGTTLEQYF
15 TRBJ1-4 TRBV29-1 CSVVGRAATNEKLFF
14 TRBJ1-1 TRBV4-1 CASSHTLGNTEAFF
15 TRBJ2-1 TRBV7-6 CASGFLADSYNEQFF
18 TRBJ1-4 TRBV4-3 CASSQGWSEVFNYEKLFF
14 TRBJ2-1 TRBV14 CASSSYIGFDEQFF
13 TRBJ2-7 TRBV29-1 CSAATTSSYEQYF
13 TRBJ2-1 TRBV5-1 CASSPRGDNEQFF
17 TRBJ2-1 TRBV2 CASSEGLAGGRVNEQFF